The sequence of this TCR beta chain was determined in a study of PD-L1 blockade in urothelial cancer (dated by TCRdb to the late 2010s). Looking at the study overall: Every patient began therapy in the mid-2010s and was given atezolizumab 1,200 mg intravenously every 3 weeks. Durable clinical benefit was defined as a progression-free survival longer than 6 months, and TCR features were additionally tested against progression-free survival and overall survival. About nine tenths of the roughly 30 patients were males with bladder-origin urothelial cancer, and 18 of 29 reported a prior smoking history. Pretreatment blood TCR-seq was available for twenty-nine patients, at least one posttreatment blood collection was obtained for 24 patients, and tumor TCR-seq was available for 24 patients. Blood samples yielded a median of roughly 150,000 T cells and tens of thousands of unique TCRs, with median clonality 0.080. Patients had an ECOG performance status of 0 or 1 and had received between 0 and 3 prior chemotherapy regimens. In the same patients who had TCR sequencing, pretreatment tumors also underwent whole exome sequencing and RNA sequencing. Blood samples were analyzed 3 weeks after the start of treatment (second dose) and 6 weeks after the start of treatment. The study was an exploratory multi-omic analysis of somatic, immune and clinical correlates of response to PD-L1 blockade with atezolizumab in urothelial cancer. About 10 patients achieved durable clinical benefit and 20 did not. Pretreatment tumor samples, along with matched peripheral blood collected serially before and after atezolizumab treatment, underwent TCR sequencing. Study-wide findings and limitations: Among patients with durable benefit, tumor-associated TCR clones showed greater expansion in peripheral blood 3 weeks after treatment started (n of about 20, p = 0.022). Because the sample size was small (n of about 31) and many of the analyses were exploratory, the results are meant to be hypothesis-generating. A pretreatment peripheral blood TCR clonality below the median was linked to improved progression-free and overall survival.

Read against the paper, the sample's time point label means: peripheral blood 6 weeks after treatment start. A cohort of 25 to 30 patients with locally advanced or metastatic urothelial carcinoma, treated at Memorial Sloan Kettering on a trial protocol, was included. Peripheral blood mononuclear cells were collected from each patient pretreatment and during treatment, giving between 1 and 8 total time points per patient. The Qiagen DNeasy Blood extraction kit was used to purify genomic DNA from total PBMCs and from tumor samples. PBMCs were collected pretreatment and during treatment, and were isolated and stored as previously described. Synthetic TCR analog templates were spiked into each PCR to estimate absolute template abundance from read counts. Using the immunoSEQ assay, TCRbeta CDR3 regions were amplified from genomic DNA with bias-controlled V and J gene primers. Sequencing of rearranged TCRbeta segments was performed at approximately 20X coverage. The authors processed their data as follows. Clustering was used to correct sequencing errors, and CDR3s were annotated against IMGT so that V, D and J genes could be assigned. Out-of-frame and stop-codon sequences were excluded, and only productive TCRbeta rearrangements were used in downstream analyses. Clonality was calculated as one minus the Shannon entropy normalized by the log of the number of unique productive sequences. Clones differing between time points or between blood and tumor were identified by Fisher's exact test with Benjamini-Hochberg correction at adjusted p below 0.01. TCRdb provides this immuneACCESS table in a form limited to in-frame rearrangements. Some clones are lacking; in checked studies, under half of them reflect an unresolved V gene, and why the rest are absent is not known. V, J and clone size were drawn from that table, and D and trimming were deduced from the DNA. This sample lists about 91,000 clones; around 78% were detected once. Approximately 8.4% of the sample is in the top ten clones.

The CDR3 measures 14 amino acids from cysteine to phenylalanine. Of all the DNA, just the CDR3 is kept, 42 bases in frame from base 1. Between the V and J ends, shortened by 5 bases and 1 base respectively, the junction contains 11 bases. The germline V gene sets CDR1 to KGHSH and CDR2 to LQKENI. Concerning this clone itself: The antigen this receptor binds is unknown. Base qualities are not at hand, and no much larger clone is one base apart.

This specimen was PBMCs, taken around atezolizumab (anti-PD-L1) treatment. This TCR derives from a man in his 70s with urothelial cancer. Recombination linked TRBV18 to TRBJ1-1, and the D gene may be TRBD1, 5 bases matching. The CDR3 protein sequence reads: CASSELRENTEAFF. The DNA reads TGTGCCAGCTCAGAACTCAGGGAGAACACTGAAGCTTTCTTT.